The 11 T cell receptor beta chains given below trace back to one sample, sequenced in a study of T cell changes during pregnancy in multiple sclerosis. The assay was immunoSEQ multiplex PCR, and TCRdb's table has in-frame clones only and misses some. Found here are tens of thousands of clones, 94% of them singletons; the top ten hold around 0.5%. Sequenced here: CD4+ T cells from peripheral blood mononuclear cells, sampled in the first trimester of pregnancy. These receptors all stem from a female donor with multiple sclerosis, enrolled in a pregnancy study.

The chain is built from TRBV21-1 and TRBJ2-7; the table's D gene call, TRBD1, was not cross checked with the DNA. TRBV21-1 is flagged as a pseudogene. The CDR3 has 14 amino acids. In DNA form, the CDR3 reads TGTGCCAGCAGCAAACCGGGACAGGGGGACGAGCAGTACTTC. This encodes CASSKPGQGDEQYF.

The V call is TRBV4-1, the J call TRBJ1-3; TRBD1 agrees at 12 bases. CDR3 size: 17 residues. Germline lookup yields CDR1 MGHRA and CDR2 YSYEKL. V was clipped by 3 bases and J by 2 bases; unmatched bases: 5. Here the CDR3 reads CASSQGDRGPAGNTIYF. The CDR3 nucleotides read TGCGCCAGCAGCCAGGGGGACAGGGGGCCGGCTGGAAACACCATATATTTT.

The rearrangement uses TRBV6-5 and TRBJ2-7; 8 bases are a match to TRBD2. The CDR3 contains 15 residues. The V segment lost 2 bases and the J segment 1 base; nucleotides outside the gene matches: 4. Per the germline V gene, CDR1 is MNHEY and CDR2 is SVGAGI. CDR3 sequence (DNA): TGTGCCAGCAGTTACAGCGGGGGAGAATCCTACGAGCAGTACTTC. Residues: CASSYSGGESYEQYF.

This rearrangement joins TRBV19 to TRBJ1-5; 12 nucleotides agree with TRBD1. V gave up 0 bases and J gave up 6 bases; unmatched junction bases: 9. Germline values: CDR1 LNHDA, CDR2 SQIVND (reference sequence). This CDR3 contains 18 residues. The CDR3 sequence is CASSIDLGGQGAVQPQHF. The CDR3, as DNA: TGTGCCAGTAGTATAGATCTCGGGGGACAGGGGGCGGTTCAGCCCCAGCATTTT.

V usage is TRBV2 and J usage is TRBJ1-5; TRBD1 matches at 10 bases. The junction had 1 base not matched to a gene; V was cut back by 3 bases and J by 5 bases. The germline gives CDR1 SNHLY, CDR2 FYNNEI. The CDR3 contains 14 residues. Here the CDR3 DNA reads TGTGCCAGCAGTGAGGACAGGGGGGATCAGCCCCAGCATTTT. Protein sequence: CASSEDRGDQPQHF.

The chain combines TRBV4-2 with TRBJ1-1; 9 positions agree with TRBD1. This CDR3 spans 17 amino acids. Germline-derived CDR1 and CDR2 are LGHNA and YNFKEQ. The junction had 10 bases not matched to a gene; V was cut back by 1 base and J by 4 bases. The CDR3 DNA sequence: TGTGCCAGCAGCCAAGCTTACGGACAGGGGCTGGGCACTGAAGCTTTCTTT. Translating gives CASSQAYGQGLGTEAFF.

The V gene is TRBV2, the J gene TRBJ1-6; 8 nucleotides align to TRBD1. The CDR3 is made up of 13 amino acids. Unmatched junction bases numbered 4, after V lost 6 bases and J lost 9 bases. CDR1 is SNHLY, CDR2 FYNNEI, per germline. The CDR3 region is CASRDRAGSPLHF. As DNA, the CDR3 is TGTGCCAGCAGGGACAGGGCGGGTTCACCCCTCCACTTT.

The chain has TRBV6-6 and TRBJ2-5; possible D gene TRBD2, 5 bases. V lost 0 bases, J lost 4 bases, and 12 bases lay in between. Germline V CDR1 and CDR2: MNHNY, SVGAGI (reference sequence). The CDR3 runs to 15 residues. Written as DNA, the CDR3 is TGTGCCAGCAGTTACTCTCGGGGATTGGGAGAGACCCAGTACTTC. Its protein product is CASSYSRGLGETQYF.

The rearrangement joins TRBV27 to TRBJ1-6, with no clear D. The CDR3 is made up of 12 amino acids. Trimming removed 8 bases from V and 6 bases from J, with 8 bases in between. Per the germline V gene, CDR1 is MNHEY and CDR2 is SMNVEV (reference sequence). For the CDR3, the DNA is TGTGCCAGCGGGGAGCGTAATTCACCCCTCCACTTT. Translated: CASGERNSPLHF.

This chain links TRBV6-1 with TRBJ2-1; 7 positions match TRBD1. Germline CDR1 MNHNS, CDR2 SASEGT. Trimming took 4 bases from V and 7 from J; bases not matched to a gene: 10. This CDR3 has 15 residues. In nucleotides, the CDR3 is TGTGCCAGCAGTGTAGGGGGCGCCGGGAAGAATGAGCAGTTCTTC. This gives the protein CASSVGGAGKNEQFF.

The chain recombines TRBV9 with TRBJ2-1, with unresolved D. The CDR3 covers 15 residues. The germline gives CDR1 SGDLS, CDR2 YYNGEE. Trimming pared 0 bases from V and 7 bases from J, leaving 14 bases between. CDR3 amino acids: CASSVGLGVGNEQFF. In nucleotides, the CDR3 is TGTGCCAGCAGCGTAGGGCTAGGCGTTGGAAATGAGCAGTTCTTC.